This TCR beta chain was profiled in a study of blood T cells in healthy people across ages. In its sample, this clonotype was seen a few times. Alongside a J-beta primer mix, a sample-barcoded 5' primer served in a second PCR lasting roughly 7 to 12 cycles. One entry per CDR3 protein, called by TCRdb with MiXCR from the 5' RACE reads. The sample lists about 1.1 million distinct CDR3 sequences; around two fifths were seen once. Germline assignment: CDR1 SQVTM and CDR2 ANQGSEA. Trimming removed 3 bases from V and 4 bases from J, with 23 bases in between. The CDR3 is 17 residues long. Material for sequencing was blood. This receptor was taken from a man between 18 and 29 years old in good health. V gene TRBV29-1 combines with J gene TRBJ2-3; perhaps TRBD1 as D (7 bases). The CDR3 protein is CSVDRLAGGIDADTQYF. CDR3 DNA sequence: TGCAGCGTTGATAGGTTGGCAGGGGGGATTGACGCAGATACGCAGTATTTT.